These 30 T cell receptor beta chains originate from one sample sequenced in a study of cytomegalovirus exposure and HLA in healthy donors. The PCR had 60 Vbeta and 13 Jbeta primers. Only in-frame clones appear in the TCRdb table, and some are missing; sequencing was by immunoSEQ multiplex PCR. The sample lists around 110,000 clones; 65% to 80% were seen once. Sequenced input: PBMCs. The receptors derive from a male donor in good health and CMV-seronegative.

This sequence joins TRBV18 and TRBJ2-1; the D gene is possibly TRBD2 (6 bases). Germline-derived CDR1 and CDR2 are KGHSH and LQKENI. The CDR3 is 14 amino acids. The germline V and J ends were trimmed by 5 bases and 4 bases, with 12 bases remaining between them. The CDR3 loop is CASSISGVYNEQFF. The DNA of the CDR3 is TGTGCCAGCTCAATATCGGGAGTATACAATGAGCAGTTCTTC.

This sequence joins TRBV5-1 and TRBJ2-4, with TRBD1 matching 9 bases. Germline CDR1 and CDR2: SGHRS and YFSETQ. The CDR3 extends over 13 amino acids. J lost 6 bases, V lost 4 bases, and 2 bases had no gene match. CDR3 in DNA: TGCGCCAGCAGCCCGGGACAGGGAAACATTCAGTACTTC. Translating it yields CASSPGQGNIQYF.

The rearrangement joins TRBV6-5 to TRBJ2-4, with D hard to call. CDR1 MNHEY and CDR2 SVGAGI come from the germline V gene. V lost 9 bases and J lost 0, with 9 bases in between. The CDR3 consists of 13 residues. The CDR3 sequence is CASSREAKNIQYF. DNA for the CDR3: TGTGCCAGTAGTCGCGAAGCCAAAAACATTCAGTACTTC.

The J gene is TRBJ1-2, the V gene TRBV9; TRBD1 matches at 7 bases. Germline trimming cut 4 bases from V and 3 bases from J; bases unmatched to any gene: 9. Germline CDR1 and CDR2: SGDLS and YYNGEE. CDR3 size: 15 residues. The CDR3 nucleotides are TGTGCCAGCAGCCCGAGGGGGGACAGTGACTATGGCTACACCTTC. Amino acids: CASSPRGDSDYGYTF.

The V gene is TRBV2, the J gene TRBJ1-2; 7 nucleotides align to TRBD1. The germline CDR1 and CDR2 sequences are SNHLY and FYNNEI. This CDR3 is built from 14 residues. V dropped 6 bases and J dropped 2; count of bases not matched to a gene: 6. The CDR3 protein is CASRPEQGNYGYTF. In DNA form, the CDR3 reads TGTGCCAGCAGACCTGAACAGGGGAACTATGGCTACACCTTC.

The CDR3 loop is CASEQRRGSYNEQFF. The DNA of the CDR3 is TGTGCCAGCGAGCAGAGACGGGGGAGCTACAATGAGCAGTTCTTC. This chain links TRBV2 with TRBJ2-1, with D possibly TRBD2 on 6 matching bases. The CDR3 consists of 15 residues. V was pared by 8 bases and J by 3 bases, with 17 bases between. CDR1 is SNHLY and CDR2 is FYNNEI in the germline V gene.

This clone was seen only once. The chain recombines TRBV10-2 with TRBJ1-1; TRBD1 aligns across 8 bases. Trimming at V came to 10 bases and at J to 4 bases, leaving 8 bases not matched to a gene. The CDR3 length is 13 residues. Per the germline V gene, CDR1 is WSHSY and CDR2 is SAAADI. Written as DNA, the CDR3 is TGCGCCACCGGACAGGGTGCGGTCACTGAAGCTTTCTTT. It codes for CATGQGAVTEAFF.

The chain couples TRBV29-1 to TRBJ1-1; D gene unclear. The length of the CDR3 is 13 residues. V was clipped by 3 bases and J by 3 bases, with 11 bases between them. Germline V gives CDR1 SQVTM, CDR2 ANQGSEA. CDR3 sequence reads: CSVDRDRDTEAFF. The CDR3 DNA reads TGCAGCGTTGACCGGGATAGGGACACTGAAGCTTTCTTT.

The chain is built from TRBV28 and TRBJ2-7; 9 bases are a match to TRBD1. CDR1 MDHEN and CDR2 SYDVKM come from the germline V gene. CDR3 length equals 14 residues. J gave up 3 bases and V 6 bases, and 6 bases lay outside the gene matches. CDR3 loop: CASRRTGGNYEQYF. The DNA for the CDR3 is TGTGCCAGCAGAAGAACAGGGGGCAACTACGAGCAGTACTTC.

This sequence joins TRBV5-6 and TRBJ2-7; D gene ambiguous. Germline V gene data show CDR1 as SGHDT and CDR2 as YYEEEE. This CDR3 region has 14 residues. Trimming cost V 6 bases and J 3 bases, with 16 bases left between them. The CDR3 DNA reads TGTGCCAGCATCAACCGACGCACTAACTACGAGCAGTACTTC. This codes for CASINRRTNYEQYF.

V and J are TRBV30 and TRBJ2-5, with 9 bases identical to TRBD1. Germline CDR1 reads GTSNPN; CDR2 reads SVGIG (reference sequence). The CDR3 is made up of 14 amino acids. Trimming took 2 bases from V and 11 from J; bases not matched to a gene: 12. The CDR3 sequence: CAWSPGTGKLEQYF. The CDR3 DNA reads as TGTGCCTGGAGTCCCGGGACAGGGAAGTTGGAGCAGTACTTC.

The CDR3 DNA sequence: TGTGCCAGCAGCTCTGCGGCCTACAATCAGCCCCAGCATTTT. This encodes CASSSAAYNQPQHF. The chain recombines TRBV7-9 with TRBJ1-5; D not certain. The CDR3 runs 14 residues. The ends were cut back, 4 bases at V and 3 bases at J, with 10 bases in the middle. In germline, CDR1 is SEHNR, CDR2 FQNEAQ (reference sequence).

CDR3 sequence: CATSRDFSGTSGKRETQYF. In DNA, the CDR3 is TGTGCCACCAGCAGAGATTTTTCCGGGACTAGCGGGAAGAGGGAGACCCAGTACTTC. The V and J genes are TRBV15 and TRBJ2-5; 13 nucleotides align to TRBD2. The CDR3 has 19 amino acids. In germline, CDR1 is LNHNV, CDR2 YYDKDF (reference sequence). Trimming removed 0 bases from V and 5 bases from J; junction bases left unmatched: 12.

The genes are TRBV7-2 and TRBJ2-7, with 13 bases identical to TRBD2. The J segment lost 3 bases and the V segment lost 4 bases, leaving 3 bases of the junction unmatched. The CDR3 extends over 15 amino acids. Germline V gene lookup returns CDR1 SGHTA and CDR2 FQGNSA. CDR3 sequence reads: CASSYGLAGVYEQYF. The CDR3 nucleotides read TGTGCCAGCAGCTATGGACTAGCGGGAGTCTACGAGCAGTACTTC.

The chain carries TRBV27 and TRBJ1-5, with D possibly matching TRBD1 (6 bases). V was shortened by 4 bases and J by 3 bases, with 10 bases between the two germline ends. In germline, CDR1 is MNHEY, CDR2 SMNVEV (reference sequence). This CDR3 comprises 14 residues. For the CDR3, the DNA is TGTGCCAGCAGTTCCAGGGGAAACAATCAGCCCCAGCATTTT. Protein sequence: CASSSRGNNQPQHF.

V gene TRBV7-6 combines with J gene TRBJ2-2, with TRBD2 matching over 10 bases. Germline V lookup: CDR1 SGHVS, CDR2 FNYEAQ. The CDR3 is 18 residues long. J gave up 2 bases and V 5 bases, and 11 bases lay outside the gene matches. The CDR3 DNA follows: TGTGCCAGCAGCAACGGGCCTAGCGGGAGCTATAACACCGGGGAGCTGTTTTTT. This codes for CASSNGPSGSYNTGELFF.

This clone was observed a single time. The chain joins TRBV19 to TRBJ2-5, with TRBD2 matching over 15 bases. With V trimmed by 4 bases and J by 2 bases, 5 bases remained unmatched. Germline lookup yields CDR1 LNHDA and CDR2 SQIVND (reference sequence). The CDR3 covers 17 residues. The CDR3 coding sequence is TGTGCCAGTAGTACCTCCGGGACTAGCGGGGGGCAAGAGACCCAGTACTTC. Protein: CASSTSGTSGGQETQYF.

The CDR3 reads CASSPDRVADTQYF. The DNA of the CDR3 is TGCGCCAGCAGCCCTGACAGGGTTGCAGATACGCAGTATTTT. The rearrangement joins TRBV5-1 to TRBJ2-3, with 7 positions matching TRBD1. The CDR3 sequence is 14 residues long. CDR1 SGHRS and CDR2 YFSETQ come from the germline V gene. The V and J ends lost 4 bases and 4 bases, in that order; junction bases with no gene match: 6.

The V gene is TRBV27, the J gene TRBJ1-2; the D gene is possibly TRBD1 (5 bases). V lost 3 bases and J lost 3, with 17 bases in between. In germline, CDR1 is MNHEY, CDR2 SMNVEV (reference sequence). The length of the CDR3 is 16 residues. CDR3 loop: CASSLAYPGGDYGYTF. CDR3 sequence (DNA): TGTGCCAGCAGTTTGGCCTACCCCGGGGGTGACTATGGCTACACCTTC.

V and J are TRBV15 and TRBJ2-7; 7 bases agree with TRBD1. This CDR3 is built from 15 residues. J was trimmed by 1 base and V by 6 bases; bases with no gene match: 9. The germline CDR1 and CDR2 sequences are LNHNV and YYDKDF (reference sequence). CDR3 amino acids: CATRQDREPSYEQYF. The DNA for the CDR3 is TGTGCCACCAGACAAGACAGGGAGCCTTCCTACGAGCAGTACTTC.

Only one count was recorded for this clone. The gene calls are TRBV5-8 and TRBJ1-5; 8 bases map to TRBD1. Germline CDR1 and CDR2: SGHTS and YDEGEE. The CDR3 has 14 residues. The V gene end was trimmed by 5 bases and the J gene end by 7 bases; junction bases not matched to a gene: 8. The CDR3 region is CASRTAGGGQPQHF. DNA of the CDR3: TGTGCCAGCAGAACCGCAGGGGGCGGACAGCCCCAGCATTTT.

This clone occurred a few times. The genes are TRBV5-4 and TRBJ1-1; D uncertain. This CDR3 region has 15 residues. Germline CDR1 and CDR2: SGHNT and YYREEE (reference sequence). The V end was cut by 4 bases, the J end by 0 bases, with 13 bases between. CDR3 bases: TGTGCCAGCAGCCCACTTTCCGGGGTGAACACTGAAGCTTTCTTT. Translated, it gives CASSPLSGVNTEAFF.

In its sample, this clone was seen a few times. The chain combines TRBV5-6 with TRBJ2-3; TRBD2 might be the D (6 bases). Germline CDR1 SGHDT, CDR2 YYEEEE. The CDR3 spans 16 residues. V lost 4 bases and J 1 base, leaving 16 bases between the germline ends. CDR3 DNA sequence: TGTGCCAGCAGCAAGACGACGCGGGACGGCACAGATACGCAGTATTTT. It specifies CASSKTTRDGTDTQYF.

This clone was detected once. The J gene is TRBJ2-3, the V gene TRBV30; D may be TRBD1 (5 bases). Trimming took 1 base from V and 2 from J, leaving 13 bases between them. The CDR3 sequence is 15 residues long. CDR1 is GTSNPN and CDR2 is SVGIG in the germline V gene (reference sequence). The CDR3, as DNA: TGTGCCTGGAGTGACGGACAAACACTCACAGATACGCAGTATTTT. This codes for CAWSDGQTLTDTQYF. Looking up the rest from reference TRBV30 and TRBJ2-3 gives the full variable domain: SQTIHQWPATLVQPVGSPLSLECTVEGTSNPNLYWYRQAAGRGLQLLFYSVGIGQISSEVPQNLSASRPQDRQFILSSKKLLLSDSGFYLCAWSDGQTLTDTQYFGPGTRLTVL.

The V gene is TRBV6-1, the J gene TRBJ2-3; 12 bases are a match to TRBD2. V lost 1 base and J lost 1; bases outside the gene matches: 9. The CDR3 has 19 amino acids. Germline V gene data show CDR1 as MNHNS and CDR2 as SASEGT. CDR3 DNA sequence: TGTGCCAGCAGTGAAGAAAAAGGACTAGCGGGAACGGGCACAGATACGCAGTATTTT. This sequence encodes CASSEEKGLAGTGTDTQYF.

The genes are TRBV30 and TRBJ2-5; no firm D call. V shed 0 bases and J shed 1 base, with 9 bases lying between them. The germline V gene has CDR1 GTSNPN and CDR2 SVGIG (reference sequence). This CDR3 has 14 residues. The CDR3 is CAWSVRSAQETQYF. The DNA of the CDR3 is TGTGCCTGGAGTGTACGTAGTGCCCAAGAGACCCAGTACTTC.

In its sample, this clone was seen once. This chain joins TRBV7-6 and TRBJ2-6; D might be TRBD2 (5 bases). This CDR3 region has 16 residues. Trimming removed 5 bases at V and 2 bases at J, with 13 bases between. Germline assignment: CDR1 SGHVS and CDR2 FNYEAQ. The CDR3 region has the DNA TGTGCCAGCAGCGGAATTAGCGAAGCTGGGGCCAACGTCCTGACTTTC. This encodes CASSGISEAGANVLTF.

The chain is built from TRBV5-1 and TRBJ1-2; 8 nucleotides align to TRBD1. The junction had 15 bases not matched to a gene; V was cut back by 4 bases and J by 4 bases. The germline gives CDR1 SGHRS, CDR2 YFSETQ. The CDR3 is 17 amino acids. DNA for the CDR3: TGCGCCAGCAGCCTCATGACAGGGGTAGGGGTTGGCTATGGCTACACCTTC. The encoded protein is CASSLMTGVGVGYGYTF.

The chain uses TRBV19 and TRBJ1-5; 10 positions agree with TRBD1. CDR1 and CDR2 from the germline V gene are LNHDA and SQIVND (reference sequence). CDR3 length: 13 amino acids. J gave up 6 bases and V 5 bases, and 1 base lay outside the gene matches. CDR3 sequence: CASSRQGAQPQHF. In DNA, the CDR3 is TGTGCCAGTAGTCGACAGGGGGCTCAGCCCCAGCATTTT. The full variable domain, in which reference TRBV19 and TRBJ1-5 provide the parts outside the CDR3, is DGGITQSPKYLFRKEGQNVTLSCEQNLNHDAMYWYRQDPGQGLRLIYYSQIVNDFQKGDIAEGYSVSREKKESFPLTVTSAQKNPTAFYLCASSRQGAQPQHFGDGTRLSIL.

The gene calls are TRBV28 and TRBJ2-1, with 11 positions matching TRBD2. This CDR3 comprises 20 residues. The V gene end was trimmed by 6 bases and the J gene end by 0 bases; junction bases not matched to a gene: 16. In germline, CDR1 is MDHEN, CDR2 SYDVKM. In nucleotides, the CDR3 is TGTGCCAGCAGCGGCCTGAGACTAGCGGGACGTGCTGGCTCCTACAATGAGCAGTTCTTC. This translates into CASSGLRLAGRAGSYNEQFF.